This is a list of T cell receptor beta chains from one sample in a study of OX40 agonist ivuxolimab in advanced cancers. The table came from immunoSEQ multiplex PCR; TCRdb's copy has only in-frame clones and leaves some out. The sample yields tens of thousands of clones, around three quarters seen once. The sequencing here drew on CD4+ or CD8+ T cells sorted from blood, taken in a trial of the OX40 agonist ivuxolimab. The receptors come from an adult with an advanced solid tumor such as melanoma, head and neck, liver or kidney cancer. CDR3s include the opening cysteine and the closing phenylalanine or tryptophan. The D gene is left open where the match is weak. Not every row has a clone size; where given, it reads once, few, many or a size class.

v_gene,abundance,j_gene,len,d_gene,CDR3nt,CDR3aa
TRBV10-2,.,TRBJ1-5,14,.,TGCGCCAGCAGTGAGGGAGGTAGCAATCAGCCCCAGCATTTT,CASSEGGSNQPQHF
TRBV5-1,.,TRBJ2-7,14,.,TGCGCCAGCAGCCTAGGGACGGTGGGCCGCGAGCAGTACTTC,CASSLGTVGREQYF
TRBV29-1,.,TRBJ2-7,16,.,TGCAGCGTTGAAGATCCGGAGCGAGGGACCTCCGACGAGCAGTACTTC,CSVEDPERGTSDEQYF
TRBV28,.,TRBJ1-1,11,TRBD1,TGTGCCAGCGGAGGGACAGTGGTCGCTTTCTTT,CASGGTVVAFF
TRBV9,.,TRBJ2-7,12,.,TGTGCCAGCAAAACTCTCTCCTACGAGCAGTACTTC,CASKTLSYEQYF
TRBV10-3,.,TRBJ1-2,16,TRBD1,TGTGCCATCAGGGATATGACAGGGTATAGCGGCTATGGCTACACCTTC,CAIRDMTGYSGYGYTF
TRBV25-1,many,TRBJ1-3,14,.,TGTGCCAGCAGTGAGAGGGGCCGAGCAGCCGCCATATATTTT,CASSERGRAAAIYF
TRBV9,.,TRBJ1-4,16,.,TGTGCCAGCAGCGTAGAGTGGGGGGCTACTAATGAAAAACTGTTTTTT,CASSVEWGATNEKLFF
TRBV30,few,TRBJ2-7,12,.,TGTGCCTGGAGTGCCACAAACTACGAGCAGTACTTC,CAWSATNYEQYF
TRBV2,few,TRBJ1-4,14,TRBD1,TGTGCCAGCAGGGACAGGGTCGGGTCTGAAAAACTGTTTTTT,CASRDRVGSEKLFF
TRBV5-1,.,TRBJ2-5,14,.,TGCGCCAGCAGCTTGGAAAGGGTTGGGGAGACCCAGTACTTC,CASSLERVGETQYF
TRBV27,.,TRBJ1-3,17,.,TGTGCCAGCAGTTTATATGCGGGGGGGGTTTTCGGAAACACCATATATTTT,CASSLYAGGVFGNTIYF
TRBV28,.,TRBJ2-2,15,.,TGTGCCAGCAGTTTATGGAGAACGAACACCGGGGAGCTGTTTTTT,CASSLWRTNTGELFF
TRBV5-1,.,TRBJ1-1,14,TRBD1,TGCGCCAGCAGCAGAGGGACAGAGAACACTGAAGCTTTCTTT,CASSRGTENTEAFF